This T cell receptor beta chain was identified in a study of beta chain features in type 1 diabetes. The single heparinised draw taken from each donor contained about 110 mL of blood on average. cDNA synthesis used the whole RNA isolate, giving expressed TCRB sequences. The table came from immunoSEQ multiplex PCR; TCRdb's copy has only in-frame clones and leaves some out. This table has roughly 150,000 clones, about 9% appearing once. The study, taken as a whole, reports: Researchers caution that PCR might favor shorter templates, equally among patients and controls. Moderate but significant shortening of TCRB CDR3s was recorded in all four CD4+ subsets from Type 1 diabetes patients.

Points on this clone: Its specificity is unknown.

The CDR3 loop spans 12 amino acids. The germline V gene has CDR1 SGHNT and CDR2 YENEEA. V was trimmed by 5 bases and J by 3 bases, leaving 8 bases between them. The rearrangement uses TRBV11-3 and TRBJ2-7; D unresolved. The source material was central memory CD4+ T cells from blood. This receptor was taken from a woman younger than 35 with type 1 diabetes. This CDR3 reads CASSANGYEQYF. The CDR3 nucleotides read TGTGCCAGCAGCGCGAACGGCTACGAGCAGTACTTC.